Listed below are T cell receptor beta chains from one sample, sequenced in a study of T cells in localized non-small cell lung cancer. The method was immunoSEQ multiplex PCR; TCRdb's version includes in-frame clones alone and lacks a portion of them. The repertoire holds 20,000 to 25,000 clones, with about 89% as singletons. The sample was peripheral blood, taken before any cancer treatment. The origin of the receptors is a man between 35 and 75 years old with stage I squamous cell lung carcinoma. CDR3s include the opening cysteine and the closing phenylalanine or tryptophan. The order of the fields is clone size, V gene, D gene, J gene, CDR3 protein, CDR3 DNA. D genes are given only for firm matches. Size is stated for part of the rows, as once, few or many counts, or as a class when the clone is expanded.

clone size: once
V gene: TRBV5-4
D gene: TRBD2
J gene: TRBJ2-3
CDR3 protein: CASSSSLGAGEQYF
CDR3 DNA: TGTGCCAGCAGCTCCTCTCTCGGAGCGGGGGAGCAGTATTTT

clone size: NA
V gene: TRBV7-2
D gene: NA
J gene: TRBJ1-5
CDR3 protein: CASSRGGQPQHF
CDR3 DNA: TGTGCCAGCAGCCGGGGGGGGCAGCCCCAGCATTTT

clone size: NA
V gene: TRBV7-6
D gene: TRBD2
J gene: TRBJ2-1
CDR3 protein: CASSLSPPGGYNEQFF
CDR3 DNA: TGTGCCAGCAGCTTATCCCCTCCGGGGGGGTACAATGAGCAGTTCTTC

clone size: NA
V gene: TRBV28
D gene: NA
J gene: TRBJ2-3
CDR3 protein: CASSLRTGGTDTQYF
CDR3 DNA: TGTGCCAGCAGTTTACGGACGGGGGGCACAGATACGCAGTATTTT

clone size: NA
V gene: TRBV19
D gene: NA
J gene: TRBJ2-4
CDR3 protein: CASSLDRENIQYF
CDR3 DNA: TGTGCCAGTAGCCTGGACAGAGAAAACATTCAGTACTTC

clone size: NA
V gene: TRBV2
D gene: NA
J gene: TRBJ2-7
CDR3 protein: CASTGGRYEQYF
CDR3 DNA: TGTGCCAGCACGGGTGGGAGATACGAGCAGTACTTC

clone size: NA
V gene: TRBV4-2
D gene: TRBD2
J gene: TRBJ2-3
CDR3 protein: CASSQDQAGGGTDTQYF
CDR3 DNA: TGTGCCAGCAGCCAAGATCAAGCGGGGGGCGGCACAGATACGCAGTATTTT

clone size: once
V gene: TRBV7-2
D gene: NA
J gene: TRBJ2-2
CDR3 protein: CASSRRSPGLNTGELFF
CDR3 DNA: TGTGCCAGCAGTAGACGATCCCCGGGCCTGAACACCGGGGAGCTGTTTTTT

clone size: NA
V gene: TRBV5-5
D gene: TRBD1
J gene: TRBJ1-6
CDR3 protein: CASSGQTGTGSSYNSPLHF
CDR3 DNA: TGTGCCAGCAGCGGCCAAACCGGGACAGGGAGCTCCTATAATTCACCCCTCCACTTT

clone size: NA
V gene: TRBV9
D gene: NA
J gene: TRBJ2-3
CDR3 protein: CASSVGGGLSTDTQYF
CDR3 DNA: TGTGCCAGCAGCGTAGGGGGAGGTTTGAGTACAGATACGCAGTATTTT

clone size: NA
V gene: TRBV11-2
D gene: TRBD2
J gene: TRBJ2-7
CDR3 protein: CASSFAGGSYEQYF
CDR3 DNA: TGTGCCAGCAGCTTTGCGGGGGGATCCTACGAGCAGTACTTC

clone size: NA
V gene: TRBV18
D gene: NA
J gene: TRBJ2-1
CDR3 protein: CASSPNGGSSYNEQFF
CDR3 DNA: TGTGCCAGCTCACCAAATGGGGGAAGCTCCTACAATGAGCAGTTCTTC

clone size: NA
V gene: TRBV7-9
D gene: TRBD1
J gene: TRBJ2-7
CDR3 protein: CASSPRDRSAYEQYF
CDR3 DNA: TGTGCCAGCAGCCCAAGGGACAGGTCGGCGTACGAGCAGTACTTC

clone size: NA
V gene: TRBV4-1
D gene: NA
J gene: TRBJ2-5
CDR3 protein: CASSQGDGIQETQYF
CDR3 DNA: TGCGCCAGCAGCCAAGGGGACGGAATTCAAGAGACCCAGTACTTC

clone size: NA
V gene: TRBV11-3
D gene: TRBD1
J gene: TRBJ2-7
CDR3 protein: CASSSTGDEQYF
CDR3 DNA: TGTGCCAGCAGTAGCACAGGGGACGAGCAGTACTTC

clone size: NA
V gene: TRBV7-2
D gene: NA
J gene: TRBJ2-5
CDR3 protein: CASSFFGETQYF
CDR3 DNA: TGTGCCAGCAGCTTCTTCGGCGAGACCCAGTACTTC

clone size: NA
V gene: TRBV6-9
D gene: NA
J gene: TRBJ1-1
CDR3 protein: CASSYQGSPNTEAFF
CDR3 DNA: TGTGCCAGCAGTTACCAGGGCAGCCCGAACACTGAAGCTTTCTTT

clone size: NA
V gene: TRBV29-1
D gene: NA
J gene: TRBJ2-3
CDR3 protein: CSVPGPTDTQYF
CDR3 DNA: TGCAGCGTTCCGGGACCCACAGATACGCAGTATTTT

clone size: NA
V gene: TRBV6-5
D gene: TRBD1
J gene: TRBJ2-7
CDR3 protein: CASSRTGRSYEQYF
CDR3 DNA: TGTGCCAGCAGTCGGACAGGGAGATCCTACGAGCAGTACTTC

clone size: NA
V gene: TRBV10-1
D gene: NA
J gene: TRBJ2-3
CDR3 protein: CASSVEGGPVDTQYF
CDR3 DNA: TGCGCCAGCAGTGTAGAAGGGGGGCCGGTAGATACGCAGTATTTT

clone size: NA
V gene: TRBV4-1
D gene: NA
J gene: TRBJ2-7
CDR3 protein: CASSHRHRNEQYF
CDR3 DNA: TGCGCCAGCAGCCACCGTCACAGGAACGAGCAGTACTTC

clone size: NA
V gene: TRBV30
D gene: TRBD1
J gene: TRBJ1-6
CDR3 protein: CAWNTGRGLSPLHF
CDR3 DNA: TGTGCCTGGAATACTGGCAGGGGGCTGTCACCCCTCCACTTT

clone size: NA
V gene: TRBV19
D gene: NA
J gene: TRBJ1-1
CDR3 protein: CASSIGGNTEAFF
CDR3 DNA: TGTGCCAGTAGTATAGGGGGGAACACTGAAGCTTTCTTT

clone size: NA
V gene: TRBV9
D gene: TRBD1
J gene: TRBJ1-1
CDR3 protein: CASSVEGTGNTEAFF
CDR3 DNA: TGTGCCAGCAGCGTAGAGGGGACAGGGAACACTGAAGCTTTCTTT

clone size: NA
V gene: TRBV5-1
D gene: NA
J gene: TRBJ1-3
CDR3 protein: CASSSRDLLSGNTIYF
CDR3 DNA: TGCGCCAGCAGCTCCCGGGACCTCCTCTCTGGAAACACCATATATTTT

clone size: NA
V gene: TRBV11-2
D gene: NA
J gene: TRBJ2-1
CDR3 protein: CASSSFGRANEQFF
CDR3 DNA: TGTGCCAGCAGCTCCTTCGGCAGGGCCAATGAGCAGTTCTTC

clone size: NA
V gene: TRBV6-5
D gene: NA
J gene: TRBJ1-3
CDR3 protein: CASSYSGTSGNTIYF
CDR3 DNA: TGTGCCAGCAGTTACTCAGGGACTTCTGGAAACACCATATATTTT

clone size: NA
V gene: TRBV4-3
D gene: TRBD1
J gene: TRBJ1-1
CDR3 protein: CASSQLLGQAITEAFF
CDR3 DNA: TGCGCCAGCAGCCAACTTCTGGGACAGGCAATCACTGAAGCTTTCTTT

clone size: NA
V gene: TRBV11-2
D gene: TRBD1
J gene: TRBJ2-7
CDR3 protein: CASSLLNWGGQGKRYEQYF
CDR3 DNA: TGTGCCAGCAGCTTACTTAATTGGGGAGGACAGGGTAAACGCTACGAGCAGTACTTC

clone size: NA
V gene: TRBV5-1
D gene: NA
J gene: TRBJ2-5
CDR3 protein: CASSLNNHQETQYF
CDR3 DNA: TGCGCCAGCAGCTTGAACAACCATCAAGAGACCCAGTACTTC